This T cell receptor beta chain derives from a study of blood T cell repertoires in COVID-19. The method was immunoSEQ multiplex PCR; TCRdb's version includes in-frame clones alone and lacks a portion of them. The table lists over 150,000 clones, roughly 84% of them singletons. Looked up from germline, CDR1 is SGHAT and CDR2 is FQNNGV. Trimming stripped 5 bases from V and 3 bases from J, with 19 bases between. The CDR3 runs 16 residues. The specimen was peripheral blood. This receptor was obtained from a man in his 70s with active or convalescent COVID-19. V and J are TRBV11-2 and TRBJ1-1, with TRBD1 as a possible D gene (5 bases). The CDR3 here is CASSPFSGAGYTEAFF. The CDR3 bases are TGTGCCAGCAGCCCATTCAGCGGGGCCGGGTACACTGAAGCTTTCTTT.